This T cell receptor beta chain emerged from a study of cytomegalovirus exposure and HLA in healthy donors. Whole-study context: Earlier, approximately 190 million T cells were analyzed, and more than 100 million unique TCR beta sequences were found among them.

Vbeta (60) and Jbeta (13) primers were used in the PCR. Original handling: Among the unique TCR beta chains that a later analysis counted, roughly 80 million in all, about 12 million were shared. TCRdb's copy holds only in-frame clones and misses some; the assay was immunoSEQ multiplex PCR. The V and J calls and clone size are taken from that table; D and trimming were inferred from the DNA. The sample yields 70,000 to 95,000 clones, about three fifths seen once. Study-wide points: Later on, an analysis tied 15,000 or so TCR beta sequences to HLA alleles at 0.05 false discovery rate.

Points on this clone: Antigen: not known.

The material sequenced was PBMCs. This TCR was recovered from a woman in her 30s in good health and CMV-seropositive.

The CDR3 sequence: CASGLVLAKTMNTEAFF. The DNA of the CDR3 is TGTGCTAGTGGTTTGGTATTAGCAAAGACCATGAACACTGAAGCTTTCTTT. The genes are TRBV12-5 and TRBJ1-1; no clear D gene. Trimming stripped 0 bases from V and 0 bases from J, with 14 bases between. The CDR3 runs 17 residues. Germline CDR1 reads LGHNT; CDR2 reads FRNRAP. Looking up the rest from reference TRBV12-5 and TRBJ1-1 gives the full variable domain: DARVTQTPRHKVTEMGQEVTMRCQPILGHNTVFWYRQTMMQGLELLAYFRNRAPLDDSGMPKDRFSAEMPDATLATLKIQPSEPRDSAVYFCASGLVLAKTMNTEAFFGQGTRLTVV.